One and the same sample provided the 2 T cell receptor beta chains below, sequenced in a study of CD8+ T cells in alopecia areata. Treatment reported: oral pan-JAK inhibitor, 5-10 mg twice daily. After isolation, RNA underwent reverse transcription to generate cDNA as the sequencing template. This table comes from immunoSEQ multiplex PCR, and its TCRdb copy is limited to in-frame clones, with some not included. Of 200,000 to 250,000 clones in the sample, about three fifths were seen once. The sequencing used CD4+ T cells sorted from blood, collected at week 4, from a patient treated with tofacitinib. These receptors originate from a human donor with alopecia areata.

This clone was seen only a few times. The CDR3 spells CASSQARATNEKLFF. CDR3 nucleotide sequence: TGCGCCAGCAGCCAAGCTCGGGCGACTAATGAAAAACTGTTTTTT. The V gene is TRBV4-3, the J gene TRBJ1-4, with D unclear. CDR1 is LGHNA, CDR2 YSLEER, per germline. The CDR3 is made up of 15 amino acids. V lost 1 base and J lost 2, with 8 bases in between.

The chain has TRBV4-3 and TRBJ1-2, with D possibly matching TRBD1 (6 bases). CDR1 and CDR2 from the germline V gene are LGHNA and YSLEER. Trimming stripped 3 bases from V and 6 bases from J, with 17 bases between. The CDR3 is 15 amino acids. The CDR3, as DNA: TGCGCCAGCAGCCAGATACAGGGCTACGTCAATGGCTACACCTTC. Translation gives CASSQIQGYVNGYTF.